The rows below give T cell receptor beta chains drawn from one sample of a study of blood T cell repertoires in COVID-19. Sequencing used immunoSEQ multiplex PCR; TCRdb keeps in-frame clones, though not all of them. The sample carries fewer than 250,000 clones, 84% recorded once. The sample taken for sequencing was peripheral blood. These receptors all stem from a middle-aged man with acute or convalescent COVID-19. The conserved cysteine and the conserved F or W are not part of the CDR3 here.

j_call v_call cdr3_aa
TRBJ1-4 TRBV7-3 ASSPQGGEKLF
TRBJ2-7 TRBV12-5 ASGLLAGVGEQY
TRBJ1-6 TRBV6-1 ASSERQGTPLH
TRBJ2-5 TRBV19 ASSGQGQETQY
TRBJ1-2 TRBV4-1 ASSHSTGRYGYT
TRBJ2-7 TRBV19 ASSRKTSTHEQY
TRBJ1-1 TRBV5-1 ASSSGGLTEAF
TRBJ1-5 TRBV4-1 ASSQDRVSNQPQH
TRBJ2-1 TRBV5-4 ASSHASGGVYEQF
TRBJ2-2 TRBV10-3 AISDPTGRTGELF
TRBJ2-5 TRBV12-3/TRBV12-4 ASNSDRRETQY
TRBJ2-1 TRBV19 ASSISRGFYNEQF
TRBJ2-7 TRBV2 ASRAQGNLNEQY
TRBJ1-1 TRBV6-1 ASSEPWWQVTEAF
TRBJ2-6 TRBV15 ATSRVVGANVLT
TRBJ1-3 TRBV2 ASSEAGRNTIY
TRBJ1-5 TRBV30 AWSVGNAKPQH
TRBJ1-4 TRBV4-1 ASSQRTGVEKLF
TRBJ1-1 TRBV12-3/TRBV12-4 ASRERGNTEAF
TRBJ2-5 TRBV21-1 ASSNRQGRETQY
TRBJ1-5 TRBV30 AWSVGGTGNQPQH
TRBJ1-2 TRBV3-1/TRBV3-2 ASSQRTDGYT
TRBJ1-4 TRBV19 ASSIGQGFEKLF
TRBJ2-7 TRBV5-5 ASSSGPPQGSYEQY
TRBJ1-4 TRBV6-5 ASSPGWGENEKLF
TRBJ2-5 TRBV2 ASSGLAGRETQY
TRBJ1-2 TRBV7-2 ASSQFSHSRFGGYT